Listed below are T cell receptor beta chains from one sample, sequenced in a study of blood T cell repertoires in COVID-19. Here immunoSEQ multiplex PCR was the method, and the copy in TCRdb shows in-frame clones only, minus some. The sample holds under 250,000 clones, 88% seen once. Material: peripheral blood. The receptors derive from a woman younger than 45 with COVID-19, enrolled during active disease. Each CDR3 is given with its conserved first and last residue. The order of the fields is D gene, V gene, J gene, clone size, CDR3 length, CDR3 protein, CDR3 DNA. The D gene is left open where the match is weak. For some rows the clone size is stated as once, few or many, or as a class when expanded; others skip it.

NA	TRBV5-1	TRBJ1-1	once	15	CASTLRDTLNTEAFF	TGCGCCAGCACCCTACGGGACACATTGAACACTGAAGCTTTCTTT
TRBD2	TRBV5-8	TRBJ2-5	once	16	CASSLGVAGAEETQYF	TGTGCCAGCAGCTTGGGGGTAGCGGGAGCGGAGGAGACCCAGTACTTC
NA	TRBV27	TRBJ1-1	NA	18	CASSPSSTRRARNTEAFF	TGTGCCAGCAGTCCATCCTCCACCCGCAGAGCGAGGAACACTGAAGCTTTCTTT
NA	TRBV28	TRBJ2-7	NA	14	CASSITGGGYEQYF	TGTGCCAGCAGTATAACAGGGGGGGGCTACGAGCAGTACTTC
NA	TRBV18	TRBJ2-7	NA	13	CASSPGGSDEQYF	TGTGCCAGCTCACCTGGAGGGAGTGACGAGCAGTACTTC
NA	TRBV5-4	TRBJ2-2	once	14	CASRQGANTGELFF	TGTGCCAGCAGACAGGGCGCGAACACCGGGGAGCTGTTTTTT
NA	TRBV6-6	TRBJ1-2	NA	14	CASSYSTRGDGYTF	TGTGCCAGCAGTTACTCGACCCGGGGTGATGGCTACACCTTC
TRBD1	TRBV7-9	TRBJ1-6	NA	15	CASSLVEGAVSPLHF	TGTGCCAGCAGCTTAGTGGAGGGGGCGGTATCACCCCTCCACTTT
NA	TRBV3-1/TRBV3-2	TRBJ2-2	NA	15	CASSYEQGNTGELFF	TGTGCCAGCAGCTACGAACAGGGGAACACCGGGGAGCTGTTTTTT
TRBD2	TRBV24-1	TRBJ2-5	NA	13	CATSDNPGLAQYF	TGTGCCACCAGTGACAACCCGGGACTAGCCCAGTACTTC
TRBD2	TRBV11-3	TRBJ2-1	NA	16	CASSSGDGSSYNEQFF	TGTGCCAGCAGCAGCGGGGACGGGAGCTCCTACAATGAGCAGTTCTTC
NA	TRBV5-4	TRBJ1-3	NA	15	CASSSAREAGNTIYF	TGTGCCAGCAGCTCCGCCAGGGAAGCTGGAAACACCATATATTTT
TRBD2	TRBV5-4	TRBJ2-1	NA	16	CASSPAGLAGEFEQFF	TGTGCCAGCAGCCCGGCCGGACTAGCGGGAGAATTTGAGCAGTTCTTC
TRBD1	TRBV19	TRBJ1-2	NA	15	CASSMSDRGGDGYTF	TGTGCCAGTAGTATGTCGGACAGGGGTGGGGATGGCTACACCTTC
TRBD1	TRBV7-2	TRBJ1-3	NA	19	CASSPPGQGASYSGNTIYF	TGTGCCAGCAGCCCGCCGGGACAGGGGGCCTCCTACTCTGGAAACACCATATATTTT
TRBD1	TRBV6-6	TRBJ1-6	NA	16	CASSATRGLANSPLHF	TGTGCCAGCAGTGCAACTAGGGGGCTCGCTAATTCACCCCTCCACTTT
TRBD2	TRBV6-5	TRBJ2-1	NA	15	CASRAGTSGLDEQFF	TGTGCCAGCAGAGCCGGGACTAGCGGGTTGGATGAGCAGTTCTTC
NA	TRBV2	TRBJ1-5	once	15	CASYDGRVGGQPQHF	TGTGCCAGCTACGATGGCAGGGTGGGTGGACAGCCCCAGCATTTT
NA	TRBV28	TRBJ1-4	NA	15	CASSPMTGYNEKLFF	TGTGCCAGCAGCCCTATGACAGGCTATAATGAAAAACTGTTTTTT
NA	TRBV2	TRBJ1-3	NA	16	CASRGLGTNSGNTIYF	TGTGCCAGCAGAGGCCTCGGGACTAACTCTGGAAACACCATATATTTT
NA	TRBV6-5	TRBJ2-5	few	15	CASSLQGHLQETQYF	TGTGCCAGCAGTCTGCAGGGACACCTCCAAGAGACCCAGTACTTC
TRBD1	TRBV11-2	TRBJ1-2	NA	13	CASSLGQGGGYTF	TGTGCCAGCAGCTTAGGACAGGGGGGAGGCTACACCTTC
NA	TRBV5-6	TRBJ1-2	NA	14	CASSFGSGSYGYTF	TGTGCCAGCAGCTTTGGTTCAGGGTCATATGGCTACACCTTC
TRBD2	TRBV7-7	TRBJ2-3	NA	15	CASSLGLAGTDTQYF	TGTGCTAGCAGCTTAGGACTAGCGGGCACAGATACGCAGTATTTT
NA	TRBV9	TRBJ1-1	once	13	CASGRTANTEAFF	TGTGCCAGCGGAAGGACAGCGAACACTGAAGCTTTCTTT
NA	TRBV6-5	TRBJ1-1	NA	13	CASTLRGGTEAFF	TGTGCCAGCACTCTCAGGGGAGGGACTGAAGCTTTCTTT
NA	TRBV5-6	TRBJ2-5	once	16	CASSLPSAGPQETQYF	TGTGCCAGCAGCTTGCCTAGCGCGGGCCCCCAAGAGACCCAGTACTTC
TRBD1	TRBV7-9	TRBJ2-4	NA	16	CASSAERQGAKNIQYF	TGTGCCAGCAGCGCGGAACGACAGGGGGCCAAAAACATTCAGTACTTC
TRBD1	TRBV7-8	TRBJ1-1	NA	18	CASSLWGTGRNLNTEAFF	TGTGCCAGCAGCTTATGGGGGACAGGGAGAAACCTGAACACTGAAGCTTTCTTT
TRBD2	TRBV7-9	TRBJ2-1	NA	13	CASSSGTTNEQFF	TGTGCCAGCAGCTCGGGGACTACCAATGAGCAGTTCTTC
TRBD2	TRBV7-8	TRBJ2-1	NA	15	CASSLGGSPYNEQFF	TGTGCCAGCAGCTTAGGCGGGAGCCCCTACAATGAGCAGTTCTTC
TRBD2	TRBV6-2/TRBV6-3	TRBJ2-5	NA	17	CASSYRGGRPDKETQYF	TGTGCCAGCAGTTACCGGGGGGGACGACCGGATAAAGAGACCCAGTACTTC
TRBD2	TRBV9	TRBJ2-1	NA	15	CASSVSRGAYNEQFF	TGTGCCAGCAGCGTATCGCGGGGGGCCTACAATGAGCAGTTCTTC
TRBD1	TRBV12-3/TRBV12-4	TRBJ2-7	NA	12	CASSRQGYEQYF	TGTGCCAGCAGCCGACAGGGCTACGAGCAGTACTTC
TRBD1	TRBV6-2/TRBV6-3	TRBJ2-2	NA	16	CASSYSGQSVTGELFF	TGTGCCAGCAGTTACTCGGGACAGTCGGTTACCGGGGAGCTGTTTTTT
NA	TRBV7-8	TRBJ1-3	NA	15	CASSGPWAGGNTIYF	TGTGCCAGCAGCGGCCCGTGGGCTGGCGGAAACACCATATATTTT
NA	TRBV6-5	TRBJ1-1	few	15	CASSYGGQRVSEAFF	TGTGCCAGCAGTTACGGGGGACAACGGGTGAGTGAAGCTTTCTTT
NA	TRBV7-9	TRBJ2-5	NA	14	CASSPFGREETQYF	TGTGCCAGCAGCCCGTTTGGCAGGGAAGAGACCCAGTACTTC
NA	TRBV5-5	TRBJ1-2	NA	15	CASSFTPGTQYGYTF	TGTGCCAGCAGCTTCACTCCCGGGACACAATATGGCTACACCTTC
TRBD1	TRBV7-2	TRBJ1-2	NA	16	CASSSTDRGRFYGYTF	TGTGCCAGCAGCTCAACCGACAGGGGGCGCTTCTATGGCTACACCTTC
NA	TRBV7-2	TRBJ1-3	NA	15	CASSLRLSSGNTIYF	TGTGCCAGCAGCCTAAGACTGAGCTCTGGAAACACCATATATTTT
NA	TRBV18	TRBJ2-2	few	16	CASSPGPGGYTGELFF	TGTGCCAGCTCACCAGGTCCAGGGGGGTACACCGGGGAGCTGTTTTTT
NA	TRBV28	TRBJ2-5	NA	15	CASSLGLNIQETQYF	TGTGCCAGCAGTTTAGGGCTGAACATCCAAGAGACCCAGTACTTC
TRBD2	TRBV19	TRBJ2-3	few	15	CASNEPGGATDTQYF	TGTGCCAGTAACGAGCCGGGGGGGGCCACAGATACGCAGTATTTT
NA	TRBV19	TRBJ2-5	NA	10	CASGGETQYF	TGTGCCAGTGGGGGGGAGACCCAGTACTTC
NA	TRBV18	TRBJ1-4	NA	14	CASSPTGLNEKLFF	TGTGCCAGCTCACCAACAGGGCTTAATGAAAAACTGTTTTTT
TRBD2	TRBV7-9	TRBJ2-3	NA	15	CASSPREREGGTQYF	TGTGCCAGCAGCCCCCGCGAGCGGGAGGGGGGCACGCAGTATTTT
TRBD1	TRBV10-1	TRBJ1-1	NA	15	CASSEPGTGRTEAFF	TGCGCCAGCAGTGAGCCCGGGACAGGGCGCACTGAAGCTTTCTTT
NA	TRBV6-2/TRBV6-3	TRBJ2-7	NA	15	CASSYQRGRDYEQYF	TGTGCCAGCAGTTACCAAAGGGGGAGAGACTACGAGCAGTACTTC
NA	TRBV2	TRBJ2-3	NA	13	CASRGGILGTQYF	TGTGCCAGCAGGGGGGGTATCCTGGGGACGCAGTATTTT
TRBD2	TRBV7-9	TRBJ2-3	NA	15	CASSPTTSGTDTQYF	TGTGCCAGCAGCCCAACGACTAGCGGAACAGATACGCAGTATTTT
TRBD1	TRBV24-1	TRBJ2-7	NA	15	CATSSRRDRGRLRYF	TGTGCCACCAGTTCCCGCCGGGACAGGGGGCGGTTAAGGTACTTC
TRBD2	TRBV11-3	TRBJ2-1	NA	17	CASSLVAGTSGAIGQFF	TGTGCCAGCAGCTTAGTTGCCGGGACTAGCGGAGCGATAGGGCAGTTCTTC
NA	TRBV19	TRBJ2-5	NA	13	CASSTREGETQYF	TGTGCCAGTAGTACCAGGGAAGGGGAGACCCAGTACTTC
TRBD1	TRBV6-5	TRBJ2-2	NA	15	CASSTDRGHGGELFF	TGTGCCAGCAGTACAGACAGGGGGCATGGCGGGGAGCTGTTTTTT
NA	TRBV7-2	TRBJ2-3	NA	16	CASAPPLDLLKDTQYF	TGTGCCAGCGCCCCCCCTTTAGATCTACTTAAGGATACGCAGTATTTT
NA	TRBV4-3	TRBJ1-3	NA	16	CASSRTQRDSGNTIYF	TGCGCCAGCAGCCGCACGCAACGGGACTCTGGAAACACCATATATTTT